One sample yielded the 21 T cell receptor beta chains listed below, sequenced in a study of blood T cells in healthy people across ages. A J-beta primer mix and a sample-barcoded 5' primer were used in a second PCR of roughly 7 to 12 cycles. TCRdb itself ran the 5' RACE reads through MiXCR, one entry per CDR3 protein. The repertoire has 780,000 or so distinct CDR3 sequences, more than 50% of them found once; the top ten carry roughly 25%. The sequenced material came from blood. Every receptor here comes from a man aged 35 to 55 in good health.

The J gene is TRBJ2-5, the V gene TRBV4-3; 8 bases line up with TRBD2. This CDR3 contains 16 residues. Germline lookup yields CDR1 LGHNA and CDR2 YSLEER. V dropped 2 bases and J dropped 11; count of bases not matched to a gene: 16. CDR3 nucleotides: TGCGCCAGCAGCCAACCCACTAGCGGTGTGGGGAATGAGCAGTACTTC. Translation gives CASSQPTSGVGNEQYF.

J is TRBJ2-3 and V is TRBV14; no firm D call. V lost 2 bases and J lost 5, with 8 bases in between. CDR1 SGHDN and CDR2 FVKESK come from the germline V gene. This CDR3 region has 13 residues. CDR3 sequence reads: CASSQYQRDTQYF. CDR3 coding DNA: TGTGCCAGCAGCCAATACCAGCGAGATACGCAGTATTTT.

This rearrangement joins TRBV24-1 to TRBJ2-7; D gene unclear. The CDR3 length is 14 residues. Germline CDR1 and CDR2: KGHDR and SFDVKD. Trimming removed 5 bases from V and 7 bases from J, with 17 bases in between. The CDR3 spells CATSASRSYNEQYF. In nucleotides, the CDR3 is TGTGCCACCAGTGCGTCCAGAAGCTACAATGAGCAGTACTTC.

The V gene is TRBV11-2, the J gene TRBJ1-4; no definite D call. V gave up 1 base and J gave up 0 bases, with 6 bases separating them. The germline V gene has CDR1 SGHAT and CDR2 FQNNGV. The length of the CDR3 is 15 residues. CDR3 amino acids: CASSLGGSTNEKLFF. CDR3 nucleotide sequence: TGTGCCAGCAGCTTAGGTGGATCAACTAATGAAAAACTGTTTTTT.

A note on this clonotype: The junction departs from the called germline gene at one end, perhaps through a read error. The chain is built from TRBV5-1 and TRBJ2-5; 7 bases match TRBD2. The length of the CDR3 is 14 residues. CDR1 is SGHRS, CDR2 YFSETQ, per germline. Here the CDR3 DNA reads TGTGCCAGCAGTTTGAGCGGGGCACAAGAGACCCAGTACTTC. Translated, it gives CASSLSGAQETQYF.

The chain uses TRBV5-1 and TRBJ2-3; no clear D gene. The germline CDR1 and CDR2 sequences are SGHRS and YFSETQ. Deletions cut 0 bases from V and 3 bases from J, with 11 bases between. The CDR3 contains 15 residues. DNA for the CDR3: TGCGCCAGCAGCTTGGTAACTGCATCAACAGATACGCAGTATTTT. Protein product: CASSLVTASTDTQYF.

The CDR3 sequence: CASSLIAGQGNNEQFF. In nucleotides, the CDR3 is TGCGCCAGCAGCTTAATAGCGGGTCAGGGAAACAATGAGCAGTTCTTC. V is TRBV5-1 and J is TRBJ2-1; TRBD2 agrees at 7 bases. CDR3 length: 16 amino acids. Germline V CDR1 and CDR2: SGHRS, YFSETQ. Trimming at V came to 2 bases and at J to 5 bases, leaving 10 bases not matched to a gene.

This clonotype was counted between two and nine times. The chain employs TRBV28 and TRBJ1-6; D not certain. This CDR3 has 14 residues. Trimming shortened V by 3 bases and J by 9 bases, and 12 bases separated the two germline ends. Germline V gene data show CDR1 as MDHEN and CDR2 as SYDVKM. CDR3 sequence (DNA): TGTGCCAGCAGTTTGGCGCGGGGAAGTTCACCCCTCCACTTT. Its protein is CASSLARGSSPLHF.

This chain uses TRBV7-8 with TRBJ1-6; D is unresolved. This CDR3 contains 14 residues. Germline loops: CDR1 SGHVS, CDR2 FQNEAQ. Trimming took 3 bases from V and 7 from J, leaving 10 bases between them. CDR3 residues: CASSLFHQNSPLHF. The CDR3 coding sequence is TGTGCCAGCAGCTTGTTTCATCAAAATTCACCCCTCCACTTT. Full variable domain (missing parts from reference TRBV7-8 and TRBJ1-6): GAGVSQSPRYKVAKRGQDVALRCDPISGHVSLFWYQQALGQGPEFLTYFQNEAQLDKSGLPSDRFFAERPEGSVSTLKIQRTQQEDSAVYLCASSLFHQNSPLHFGNGTRLTVT.

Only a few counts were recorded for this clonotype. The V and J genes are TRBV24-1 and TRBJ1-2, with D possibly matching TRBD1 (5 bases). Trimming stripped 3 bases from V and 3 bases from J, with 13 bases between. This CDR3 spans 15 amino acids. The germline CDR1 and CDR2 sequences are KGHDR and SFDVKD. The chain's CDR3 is CATSDTGRADYGYTF. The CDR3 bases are TGTGCCACCAGTGATACGGGACGGGCCGACTATGGCTACACCTTC.

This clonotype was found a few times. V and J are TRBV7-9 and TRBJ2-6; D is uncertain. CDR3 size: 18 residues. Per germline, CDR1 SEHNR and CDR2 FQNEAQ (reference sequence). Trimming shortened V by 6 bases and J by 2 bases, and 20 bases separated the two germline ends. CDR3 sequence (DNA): TGTGCCAGCAGTCCGGGCGAACCAAACCTCGCTGGGGCCAACGTCCTGACTTTC. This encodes CASSPGEPNLAGANVLTF.

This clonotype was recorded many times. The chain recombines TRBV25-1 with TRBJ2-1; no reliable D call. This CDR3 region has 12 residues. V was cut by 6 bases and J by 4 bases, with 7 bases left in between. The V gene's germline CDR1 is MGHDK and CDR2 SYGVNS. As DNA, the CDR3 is TGTGCCAGCAGCCGCCCATACAATGAGCAGTTCTTC. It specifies CASSRPYNEQFF.

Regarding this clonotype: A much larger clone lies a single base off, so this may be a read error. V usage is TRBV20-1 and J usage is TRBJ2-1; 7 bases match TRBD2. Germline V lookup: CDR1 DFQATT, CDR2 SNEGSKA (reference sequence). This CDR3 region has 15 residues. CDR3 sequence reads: CGAKGGSTAYNEQFF. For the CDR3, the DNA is TGCGGTGCTAAGGGCGGGAGTACCGCCTACAATGAGCAGTTCTTC.

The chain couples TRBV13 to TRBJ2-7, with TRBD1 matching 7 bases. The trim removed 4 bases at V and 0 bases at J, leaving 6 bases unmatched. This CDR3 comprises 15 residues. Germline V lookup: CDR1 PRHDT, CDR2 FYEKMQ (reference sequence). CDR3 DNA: TGTGCCAGCAGCTCCATAAGGACAGGCTCCTACGAGCAGTACTTC. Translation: CASSSIRTGSYEQYF.

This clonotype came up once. The CDR3 here is CATSESRGVEQYF. CDR3 sequence (DNA): TGTGCCACCAGTGAATCACGGGGTGTCGAGCAGTACTTC. The gene calls are TRBV24-1 and TRBJ2-7, with a tentative D call TRBD2 (5 bases). Trimming cost V 4 bases and J 6 bases, with 12 bases left between them. This CDR3 has 13 residues. The germline V gene has CDR1 KGHDR and CDR2 SFDVKD.

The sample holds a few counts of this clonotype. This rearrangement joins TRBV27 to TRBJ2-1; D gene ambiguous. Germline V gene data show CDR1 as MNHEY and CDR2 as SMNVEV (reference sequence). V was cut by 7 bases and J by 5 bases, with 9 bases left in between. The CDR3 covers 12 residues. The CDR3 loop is CASIGSHNEQFF. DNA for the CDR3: TGTGCCAGCATCGGTAGCCACAATGAGCAGTTCTTC.

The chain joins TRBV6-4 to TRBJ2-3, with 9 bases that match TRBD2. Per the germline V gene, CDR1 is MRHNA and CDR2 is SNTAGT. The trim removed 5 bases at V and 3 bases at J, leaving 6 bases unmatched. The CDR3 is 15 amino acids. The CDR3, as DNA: TGTGCCAGCAGTTTAGCGGGAGATGCGACAGATACGCAGTATTTT. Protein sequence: CASSLAGDATDTQYF.

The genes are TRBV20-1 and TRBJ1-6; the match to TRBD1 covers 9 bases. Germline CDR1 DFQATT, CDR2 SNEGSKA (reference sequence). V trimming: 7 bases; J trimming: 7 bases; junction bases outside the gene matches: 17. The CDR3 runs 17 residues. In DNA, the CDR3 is TGCAGTGTTCTACCGGGACAGGGTGGATTCGTCAATTCACCCCTCCACTTT. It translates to CSVLPGQGGFVNSPLHF.

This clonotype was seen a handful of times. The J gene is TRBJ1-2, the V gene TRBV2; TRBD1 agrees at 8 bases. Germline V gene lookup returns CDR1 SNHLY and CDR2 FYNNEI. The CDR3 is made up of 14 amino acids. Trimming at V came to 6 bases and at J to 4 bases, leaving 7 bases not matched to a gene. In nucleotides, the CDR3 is TGTGCCAGCAGCCGGGACAGGACTCTCTATGGCTACACCTTC. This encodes CASSRDRTLYGYTF.

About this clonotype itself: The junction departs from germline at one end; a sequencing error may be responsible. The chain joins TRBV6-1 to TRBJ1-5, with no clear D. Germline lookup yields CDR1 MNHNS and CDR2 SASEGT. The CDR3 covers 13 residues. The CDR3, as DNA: TGTGCCAGCCGCACTGGAGGGAATCGGCCCCAGCATTTT. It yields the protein CASRTGGNRPQHF.

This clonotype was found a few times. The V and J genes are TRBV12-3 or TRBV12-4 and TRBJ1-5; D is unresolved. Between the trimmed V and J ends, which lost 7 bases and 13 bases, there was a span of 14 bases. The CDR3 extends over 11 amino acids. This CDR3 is CASTRGGLQHF. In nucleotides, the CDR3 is TGTGCCAGCACTCGGGGAGGGTTGCAGCATTTT.